This record covers a single TCR beta chain. Here immunoSEQ multiplex PCR was the method, and the copy in TCRdb shows in-frame clones only, minus some. The sample lists 290,000 or so clones; approximately 89% were seen once. The data derive from a study of Ad26.COV2.S vaccination and SARS-CoV-2 variants. This sample's treatment: around 19 received Ad26.COV2.S at low or high dose, single or two shots; about 5 received placebo; per-sample allocation not given. After the first vaccine or placebo injection, samples were drawn on day 63. This receptor was taken from a person between 18 and 59 years old who received the Ad26.COV2.S COVID-19 vaccine or a placebo. Sequenced here: peripheral blood, sampled in a trial of Ad26.COV2.S vaccine versus placebo.

CDR3 bases: TGTGCCAGTAAAGAGGGGCCTAATCTTCTTGGCTACACCTTC. The encoded protein is CASKEGPNLLGYTF. The rearrangement uses TRBV19 and TRBJ1-2; TRBD1 is a possible D gene (5 bases). The V and J ends lost 7 bases and 7 bases respectively, with 19 bases between them. Per germline, CDR1 LNHDA and CDR2 SQIVND (reference sequence). This CDR3 has 14 amino acids.